This T cell receptor (beta chain) was obtained from a study of CD8 T cells in Susac syndrome. Germline V lookup: CDR1 SGDLS, CDR2 YYNGEE. CDR3 length: 15 residues. Trimming left V 3 bases short and J 1 base short, with 12 bases between. Reverse transcription of about 0.45 to 1 ug RNA was carried out with random hexamers. Amplification of TCR beta CDR3 used immunoSEQ multiplex PCR across 54 Vbeta and 13 Jbeta. One entry per CDR3 protein, called by TCRdb with MiXCR from the immunoSEQ multiplex PCR reads. Of about 180,000 distinct CDR3 sequences detected, about 95% appear once; the ten largest clones hold 0.15% to 0.2%.

The sequencing input was CD8+ T cells from PBMCs. This clonotype was sampled from a human donor with multiple sclerosis. The chain joins TRBV9 to TRBJ2-3; tentative D call: TRBD2 (7 bases). In DNA form, the CDR3 reads TGTGCCAGCAGCGCCACGGGGGGCCGCACAGATACGCAGTATTTT. It codes for CASSATGGRTDTQYF.